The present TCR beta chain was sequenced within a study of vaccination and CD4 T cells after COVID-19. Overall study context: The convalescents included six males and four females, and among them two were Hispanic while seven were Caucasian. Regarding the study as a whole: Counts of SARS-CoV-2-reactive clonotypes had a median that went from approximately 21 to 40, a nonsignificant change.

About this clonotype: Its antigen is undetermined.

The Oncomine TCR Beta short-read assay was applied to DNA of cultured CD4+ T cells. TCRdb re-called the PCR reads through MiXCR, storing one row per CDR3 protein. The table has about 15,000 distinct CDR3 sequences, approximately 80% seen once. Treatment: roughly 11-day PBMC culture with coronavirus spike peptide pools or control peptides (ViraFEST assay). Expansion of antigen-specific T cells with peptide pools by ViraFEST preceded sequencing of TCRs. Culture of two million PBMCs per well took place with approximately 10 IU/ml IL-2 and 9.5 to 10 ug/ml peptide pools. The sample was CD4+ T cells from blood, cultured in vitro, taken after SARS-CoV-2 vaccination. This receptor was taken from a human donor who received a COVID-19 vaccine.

CDR3: CASSEQGGNTEAFF. CDR3 coding DNA: TGTGCCAGTAGTGAACAGGGGGGGAACACTGAAGCTTTCTTT. This chain joins TRBV19 and TRBJ1-1; 8 bases match TRBD1. The CDR3 extends over 14 amino acids. Germline V lookup: CDR1 LNHDA, CDR2 SQIVND (reference sequence). The V and J ends lost 5 bases and 1 base, in that order; junction bases with no gene match: 3.